This T cell receptor (beta chain) was captured in a study of pediatric ulcerative colitis. Study results and limitations: Blood-rectal clonal overlap within each person was significantly higher in ulcerative colitis patients than controls.

Comments on this clone: Its specificity is unknown.

TCRdb's table, derived via immunoSEQ multiplex PCR, lists solely in-frame clones and lacks some. The profile shows under 70,000 clones, 75% to 90% of them singletons. This TCR was recovered from a boy between 10 and 17 years old who was a control in a study of pediatric ulcerative colitis. The sequenced sample was blood.

The CDR3 here is CASSSGLAGVGAYEQYF. The CDR3 bases are TGTGCCAGCAGTTCCGGACTAGCGGGAGTTGGGGCCTACGAGCAGTACTTC. This rearrangement joins TRBV28 to TRBJ2-7, with 13 bases lining up with TRBD2. The CDR3 consists of 17 residues. The V gene end was trimmed by 4 bases and the J gene end by 2 bases; junction bases not matched to a gene: 8. Germline CDR1 MDHEN, CDR2 SYDVKM. Combining the CDR3 with reference TRBV28 and TRBJ2-7 gives the whole variable domain DVKVTQSSRYLVKRTGEKVFLECVQDMDHENMFWYRQDPGLGLRLIYFSYDVKMKEKGDIPEGYSVSREKKERFSLILESASTNQTSMYLCASSSGLAGVGAYEQYFGPGTRLTVT.